One and the same sample provided the 3 T cell receptor beta chains below, sequenced in a study of blood T cell repertoires in COVID-19. Some clones are missing from TCRdb's copy, which holds only in-frame ones; the method was immunoSEQ multiplex PCR. Altogether about 220,000 clones are present, about 85% being singletons, with the ten largest covering approximately 5.1%. The sequenced material came from peripheral blood. These receptors were taken from a woman in her sixties who had recovered from COVID-19.

V gene TRBV5-6 combines with J gene TRBJ2-3; the match to TRBD2 covers 8 bases. J gave up 0 bases and V 4 bases, and 10 bases lay outside the gene matches. CDR3 size: 17 residues. CDR1 and CDR2 from the germline V gene are SGHDT and YYEEEE. CDR3 region: CASSLGRGASSTDTQYF. In nucleotides, the CDR3 is TGTGCCAGCAGCCTGGGGCGGGGGGCCTCTAGCACAGATACGCAGTATTTT.

V is TRBV5-1 and J is TRBJ2-5, with 8 bases aligning to TRBD1. Germline CDR1 is SGHRS and CDR2 is YFSETQ. This CDR3 is built from 14 residues. J was trimmed by 5 bases and V by 4 bases; bases with no gene match: 7. The CDR3 here is CASSDGTGQETQYF. The CDR3 DNA follows: TGCGCCAGCAGCGATGGGACAGGCCAGGAGACCCAGTACTTC.

This rearrangement joins TRBV7-9 to TRBJ2-7; D is undetermined. The CDR3 spans 14 residues. CDR1 is SEHNR, CDR2 FQNEAQ, per germline (reference sequence). V shed 2 bases and J shed 6 bases, with 14 bases lying between them. The CDR3 sequence is CASSLTTEAGEQYF. The DNA of the CDR3 is TGTGCCAGCAGCTTAACTACGGAAGCCGGCGAGCAGTACTTC. The full variable domain, its missing parts supplied by reference TRBV7-9 and TRBJ2-7, is DTGVSQNPRHKITKRGQNVTFRCDPISEHNRLYWYRQTLGQGPEFLTYFQNEAQLEKSRLLSDRFSAERPKGSFSTLEIQRTEQGDSAMYLCASSLTTEAGEQYFGPGTRLTVT.